This TCR beta chain was found in a study of T cell changes during pregnancy in multiple sclerosis. TCRdb's table, derived via immunoSEQ multiplex PCR, lists solely in-frame clones and lacks some. The sample has roughly 110,000 clones, around 90% seen once. V shed 6 bases and J 3 bases; nucleotides not matched to a gene: 9. The CDR3 has 15 residues. CDR1 WSHSY and CDR2 SAAADI come from the germline V gene. The source of this sequence is a female donor with multiple sclerosis, enrolled in a pregnancy study. The genes are TRBV10-2 and TRBJ1-1; TRBD1 matches 8 bases. The sample was peripheral blood, taken after pregnancy. The CDR3: CASSPTTGVDTEAFF. The CDR3 DNA is TGCGCCAGCAGCCCAACGACAGGGGTGGACACTGAAGCTTTCTTT.